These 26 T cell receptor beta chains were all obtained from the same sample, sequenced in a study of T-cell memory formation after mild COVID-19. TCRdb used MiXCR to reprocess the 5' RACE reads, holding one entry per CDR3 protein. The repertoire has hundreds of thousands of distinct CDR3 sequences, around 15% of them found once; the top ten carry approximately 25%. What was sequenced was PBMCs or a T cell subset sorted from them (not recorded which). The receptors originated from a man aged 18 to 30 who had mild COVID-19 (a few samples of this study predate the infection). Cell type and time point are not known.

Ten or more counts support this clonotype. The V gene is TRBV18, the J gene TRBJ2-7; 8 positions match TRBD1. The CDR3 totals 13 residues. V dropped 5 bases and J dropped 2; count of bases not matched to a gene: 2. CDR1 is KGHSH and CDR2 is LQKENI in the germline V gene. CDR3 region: CASSSDRAYEQYF. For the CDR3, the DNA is TGTGCCAGCTCATCGGACAGGGCCTACGAGCAGTACTTC.

CDR3 in DNA: TGCGCCAGCAGCTTGGAGCTGAACAGGGGGAACACTGAAGCTTTCTTT. Residues: CASSLELNRGNTEAFF. V is TRBV5-1 and J is TRBJ1-1; 7 bases map to TRBD1. Germline V CDR1 and CDR2: SGHRS, YFSETQ. Trimming at V came to 0 bases and at J to 1 base, leaving 6 bases not matched to a gene. The CDR3 sequence is 16 residues long.

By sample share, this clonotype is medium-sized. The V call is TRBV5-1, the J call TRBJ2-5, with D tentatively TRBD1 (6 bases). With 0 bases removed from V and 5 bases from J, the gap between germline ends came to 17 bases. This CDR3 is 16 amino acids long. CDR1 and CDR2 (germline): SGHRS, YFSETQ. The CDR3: CASSLAGGDSGETQYF. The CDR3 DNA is TGCGCCAGCAGCTTGGCTGGGGGCGATTCAGGCGAGACCCAGTACTTC.

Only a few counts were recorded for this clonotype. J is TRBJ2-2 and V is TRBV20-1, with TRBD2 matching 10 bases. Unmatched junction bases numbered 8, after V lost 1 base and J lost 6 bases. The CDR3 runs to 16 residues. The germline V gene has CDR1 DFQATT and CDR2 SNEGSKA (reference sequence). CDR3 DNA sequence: TGCAGTGCTAGAGTAAGGGGACTAGCGTCCTCCGGGGAGCTGTTTTTT. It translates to CSARVRGLASSGELFF.

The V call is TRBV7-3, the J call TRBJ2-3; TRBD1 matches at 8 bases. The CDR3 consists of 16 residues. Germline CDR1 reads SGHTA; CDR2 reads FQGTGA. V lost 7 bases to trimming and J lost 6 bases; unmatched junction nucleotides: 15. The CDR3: CASTEQGVGASDTQYF. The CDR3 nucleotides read TGTGCCAGCACCGAACAGGGGGTCGGGGCTTCCGATACGCAGTATTTT.

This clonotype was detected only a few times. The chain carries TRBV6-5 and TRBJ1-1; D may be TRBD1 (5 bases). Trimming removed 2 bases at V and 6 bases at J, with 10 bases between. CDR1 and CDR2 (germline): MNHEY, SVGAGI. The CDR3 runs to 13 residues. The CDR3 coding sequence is TGTGCCAGCAGTTACGCGGGGGGGGCTGAAGCTTTCTTT. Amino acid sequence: CASSYAGGAEAFF.

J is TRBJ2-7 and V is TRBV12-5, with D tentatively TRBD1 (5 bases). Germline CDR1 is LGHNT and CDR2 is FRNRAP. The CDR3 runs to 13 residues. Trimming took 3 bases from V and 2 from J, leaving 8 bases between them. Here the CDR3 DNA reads TGTGCTAGTGGTTTTTGGACACCCTACGAGCAGTACTTC. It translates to CASGFWTPYEQYF.

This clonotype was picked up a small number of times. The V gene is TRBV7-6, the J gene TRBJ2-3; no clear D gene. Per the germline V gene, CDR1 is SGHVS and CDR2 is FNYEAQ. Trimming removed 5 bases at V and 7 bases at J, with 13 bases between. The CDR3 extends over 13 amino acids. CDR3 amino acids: CASSPPQTHTQYF. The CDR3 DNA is TGTGCCAGCAGCCCCCCCCAGACACATACGCAGTATTTT. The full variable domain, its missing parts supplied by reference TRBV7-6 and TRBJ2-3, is GAGVSQSPRYKVTKRGQDVALRCDPISGHVSLYWYRQALGQGPEFLTYFNYEAQQDKSGLPNDRFSAERPEGSISTLTIQRTEQRDSAMYRCASSPPQTHTQYFGPGTRLTVL.

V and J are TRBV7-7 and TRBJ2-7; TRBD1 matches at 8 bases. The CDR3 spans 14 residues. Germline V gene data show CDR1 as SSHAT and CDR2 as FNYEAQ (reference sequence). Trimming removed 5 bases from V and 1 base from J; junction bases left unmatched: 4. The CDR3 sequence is CASSPRTGSYEQYF. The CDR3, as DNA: TGTGCCAGCAGCCCTCGGACAGGGTCCTACGAGCAGTACTTC.

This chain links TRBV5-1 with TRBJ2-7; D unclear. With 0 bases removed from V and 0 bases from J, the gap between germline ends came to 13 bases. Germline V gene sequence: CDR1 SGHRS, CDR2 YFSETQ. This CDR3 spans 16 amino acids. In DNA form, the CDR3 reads TGCGCCAGCAGCTTGGTAGTGGCTTCCCGCTCCTACGAGCAGTACTTC. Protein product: CASSLVVASRSYEQYF.

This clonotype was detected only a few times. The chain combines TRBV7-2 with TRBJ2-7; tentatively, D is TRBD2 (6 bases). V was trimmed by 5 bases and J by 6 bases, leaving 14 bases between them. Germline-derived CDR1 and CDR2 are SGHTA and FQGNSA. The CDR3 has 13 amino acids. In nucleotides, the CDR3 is TGTGCCAGCAGCGAGAGGAGCGGGCCCGAGCAGTACTTC. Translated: CASSERSGPEQYF.

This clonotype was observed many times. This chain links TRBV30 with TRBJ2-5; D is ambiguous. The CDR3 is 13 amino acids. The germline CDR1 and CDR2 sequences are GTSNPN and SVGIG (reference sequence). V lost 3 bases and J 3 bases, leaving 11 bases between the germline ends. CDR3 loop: CAWRGAAEETQYF. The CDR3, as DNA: TGTGCCTGGAGAGGCGCAGCTGAAGAGACCCAGTACTTC.

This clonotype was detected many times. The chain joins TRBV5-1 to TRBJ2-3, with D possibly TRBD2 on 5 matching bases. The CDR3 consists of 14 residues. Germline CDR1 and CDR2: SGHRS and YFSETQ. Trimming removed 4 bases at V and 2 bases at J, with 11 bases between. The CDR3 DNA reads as TGCGCCAGCAGCGCAGCGGAATTCACAGATACGCAGTATTTT. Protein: CASSAAEFTDTQYF.

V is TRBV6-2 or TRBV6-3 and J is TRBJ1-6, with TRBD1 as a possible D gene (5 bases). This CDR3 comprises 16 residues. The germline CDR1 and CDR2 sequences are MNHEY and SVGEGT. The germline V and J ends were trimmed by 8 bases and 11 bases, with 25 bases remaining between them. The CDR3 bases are TGTGCCAGCGGCCACTCAGGGCAATCTGGTTTGGCACCCCTCCACTTT. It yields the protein CASGHSGQSGLAPLHF.

This CDR3 reads CAIGTGDLDTQYF. The CDR3 coding sequence is TGTGCCATCGGAACAGGGGATTTAGATACGCAGTATTTT. The V and J genes are TRBV10-3 and TRBJ2-3; 7 nucleotides align to TRBD1. The CDR3 sequence is 13 residues long. The germline CDR1 and CDR2 sequences are ENHRY and SYGVKD. V shed 8 bases and J 5 bases; nucleotides not matched to a gene: 7.

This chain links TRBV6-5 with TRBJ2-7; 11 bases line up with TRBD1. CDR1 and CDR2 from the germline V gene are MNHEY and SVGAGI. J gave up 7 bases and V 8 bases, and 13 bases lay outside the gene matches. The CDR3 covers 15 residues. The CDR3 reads CASSGRGQGAWEQYF. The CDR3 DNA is TGTGCCAGCTCAGGTCGCGGACAGGGGGCTTGGGAGCAGTACTTC.

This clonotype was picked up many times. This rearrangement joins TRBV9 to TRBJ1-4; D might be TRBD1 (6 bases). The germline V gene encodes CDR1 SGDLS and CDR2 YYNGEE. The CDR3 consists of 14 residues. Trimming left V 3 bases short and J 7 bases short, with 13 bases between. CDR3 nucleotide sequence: TGTGCCAGCAGCGCCGGCAGGGGTGGTGAAAAACTGTTTTTT. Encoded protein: CASSAGRGGEKLFF. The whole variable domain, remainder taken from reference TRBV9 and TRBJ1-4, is DSGVTQTPKHLITATGQRVTLRCSPRSGDLSVYWYQQSLDQGLQFLIQYYNGEERAKGNILERFSAQQFPDLHSELNLSSLELGDSALYFCASSAGRGGEKLFFGSGTQLSVL.

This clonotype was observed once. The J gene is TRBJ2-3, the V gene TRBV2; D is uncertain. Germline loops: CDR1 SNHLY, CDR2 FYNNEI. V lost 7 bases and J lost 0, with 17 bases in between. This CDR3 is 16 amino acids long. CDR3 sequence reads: CASMYSTGTSTDTQYF. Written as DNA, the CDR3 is TGTGCCAGCATGTACAGCACCGGAACTAGCACAGATACGCAGTATTTT.

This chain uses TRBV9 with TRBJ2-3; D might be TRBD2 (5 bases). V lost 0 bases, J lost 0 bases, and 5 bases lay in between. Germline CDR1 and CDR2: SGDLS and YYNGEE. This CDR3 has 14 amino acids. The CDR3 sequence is CASSVGTSTDTQYF. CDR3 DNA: TGTGCCAGCAGCGTAGGGACTAGCACAGATACGCAGTATTTT.

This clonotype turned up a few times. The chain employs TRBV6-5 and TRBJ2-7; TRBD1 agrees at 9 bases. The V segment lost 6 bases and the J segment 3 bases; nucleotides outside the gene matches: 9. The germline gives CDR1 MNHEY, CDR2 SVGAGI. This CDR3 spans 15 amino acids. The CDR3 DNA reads TGTGCCAGCAGGCGAGACCGGGACAGGGACTACGAGCAGTACTTC. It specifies CASRRDRDRDYEQYF.

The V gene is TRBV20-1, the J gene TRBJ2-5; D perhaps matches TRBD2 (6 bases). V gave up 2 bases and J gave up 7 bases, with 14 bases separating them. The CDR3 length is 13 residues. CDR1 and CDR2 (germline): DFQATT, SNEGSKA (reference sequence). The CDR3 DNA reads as TGCAGTGCTAGATCTCCCTCGGGAGTGACCCAGTACTTC. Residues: CSARSPSGVTQYF.

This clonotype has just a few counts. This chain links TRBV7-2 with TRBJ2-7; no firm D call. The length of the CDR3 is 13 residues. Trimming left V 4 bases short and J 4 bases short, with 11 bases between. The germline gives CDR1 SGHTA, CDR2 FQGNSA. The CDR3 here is CASSSYLGYEQYF. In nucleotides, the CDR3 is TGTGCCAGCAGCTCTTACCTAGGGTACGAGCAGTACTTC.

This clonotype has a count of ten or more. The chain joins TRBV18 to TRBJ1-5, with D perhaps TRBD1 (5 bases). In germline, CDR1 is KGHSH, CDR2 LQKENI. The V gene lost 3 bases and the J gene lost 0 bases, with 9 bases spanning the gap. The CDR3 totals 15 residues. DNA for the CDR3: TGTGCCAGCTCACCTTCACAGGTTAGCAATCAGCCCCAGCATTTT. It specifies CASSPSQVSNQPQHF.

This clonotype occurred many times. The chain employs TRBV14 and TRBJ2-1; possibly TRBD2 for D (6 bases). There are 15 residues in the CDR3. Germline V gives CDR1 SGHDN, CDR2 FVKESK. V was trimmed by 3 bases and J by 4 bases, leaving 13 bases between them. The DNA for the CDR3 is TGTGCCAGCAGCCACCGGGACTCACCATACAATGAGCAGTTCTTC. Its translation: CASSHRDSPYNEQFF.

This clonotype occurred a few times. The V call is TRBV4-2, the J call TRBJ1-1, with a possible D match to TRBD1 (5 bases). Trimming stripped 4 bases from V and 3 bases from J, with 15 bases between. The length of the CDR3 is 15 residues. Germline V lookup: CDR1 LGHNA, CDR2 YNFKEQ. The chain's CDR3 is CASSPEGWGDTEAFF. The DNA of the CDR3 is TGTGCCAGCAGCCCCGAAGGATGGGGGGACACTGAAGCTTTCTTT.

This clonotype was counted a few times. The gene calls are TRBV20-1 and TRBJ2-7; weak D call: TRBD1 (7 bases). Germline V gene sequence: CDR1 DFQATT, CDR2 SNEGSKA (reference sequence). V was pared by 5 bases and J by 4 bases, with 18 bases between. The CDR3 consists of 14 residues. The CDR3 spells CSALAGGQRYEQYF. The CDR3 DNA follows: TGCAGTGCTCTCGCCGGGGGACAGAGGTACGAGCAGTACTTC.